This T cell receptor beta chain was obtained from a study of T cell repertoires in aging, cancer and after chemotherapy (dated by TCRdb to about 2019). In terms of the full investigation: Six donor age groups were covered, ranging from 30 or younger up to 70 or older, and each group contained at least three individuals. TCR repertoires from healthy donor controls were recorded over periods of several months to years and showed clear clonal overlap between repeated samplings. The full dataset contained roughly 9 million TCR reads. Peripheral blood TCR beta repertoires from healthy donors and cancer patients were profiled to examine immunoaging and T cell reconstitution after chemotherapy. Alongside some 96 healthy donors serving as a reference group, the cohort included 218 cancer patients, of whom some 90 had hematological cancers and 120 to 130 had solid cancers.

Summary of the overall study and its limitations: The authors noted that the repertoire data do not allow conclusions about immunological memory after chemotherapy. In healthy donors, the decline in TCR diversity with age was mainly due to loss of richness, whereas in cancer patients loss of evenness also played a role. Compared with age-matched healthy donors, untreated patients with either hematological or solid cancers had significantly lower TCR diversity in the blood along with higher clonality. In both cancer cohorts, median generation probability rose over the chemotherapy interval, which suggests that the repertoire was reconstituted through rebound thymic output.

Comment on this clonotype: It lacks a known antigen. No much larger clone is present one base from it, and per-base qualities are unavailable.

The CDR3 has 12 amino acids, counting the end cysteine and phenylalanine. Kept here is only the CDR3 DNA, which spans 36 bases and is read in frame from base 1. Germline trimming: 6 bases from V, 7 bases from J; junction bases outside gene matches: 4. TCR beta rearrangements were amplified from genomic DNA extracted from peripheral blood rather than from sorted cells or RNA. Using a mixed TRB-A/B primer pool, multiplex touch-down PCR amplified rearranged TRB sequences covering the V, D and J segments. Illumina adapters and sample indices were attached to the amplicons in two consecutive PCR reactions using Phusion HS II polymerase. Amplicons were gel-purified using the NucleoSpin Gel and PCR Clean-up kit and were subsequently checked with Qubit and an Agilent 2100 Bioanalyzer. The libraries were sequenced on an Illumina MiSeq with 600-cycle, single-indexed, paired-end runs. Concerning the study's data processing: TRB sequences were processed with MiXCR versions 2.12 and 3.0.5. Each unique CDR3 nucleotide sequence was treated as one clone, and only productive sequences with two or more reads were kept. Shannon diversity, evenness, clonality (one minus evenness), and alpha-parameterized diversity profiles from alpha 0 to 5 were included as repertoire metrics. Generation probabilities of clones in paired pre- and post-chemotherapy samples were computed with the IGoR algorithm. The raw public reads went through TCRdb reprocessing: fastp at Q25, MiXCR clone calling, in-frame beta chains kept. Records with the same CDR3 protein are collapsed into one entry carrying the most frequent genes and DNA. TCRdb assigned the V and J calls; the authors' analysis was not used. This sample lists roughly 2,200 distinct CDR3 sequences; around 32% were detected once. The top ten clones comprise under 40% of the sample.

In this chain, TRBV12-3 or TRBV12-4 is recombined with TRBJ1-1; 8 junctional bases match TRBD1. The sequence came from a human donor in good health. The sample taken for sequencing was blood. For the CDR3, the sequence is CASSSGQGEAFF. Read as DNA, the sequence is TGTGCCAGCAGCTCCGGACAGGGTGAAGCTTTCTTT.